The source of this TCR beta chain is a study of chemoradiotherapy in HPV16-positive cancers. Overall study context: Functional T-cell assays on a couple of HPV16-positive patients' cells defined candidate HPV-specific clones and common TCR motifs.

Assay: immunoSEQ multiplex PCR; the TCRdb copy retains only in-frame clones and omits some. Of tens of thousands of clones listed, approximately 88% were seen once; the top ten hold 4.8%. The germline CDR1 and CDR2 sequences are MNHNY and SVGAGI (reference sequence). The CDR3 consists of 15 residues. Germline trimming cut 4 bases from V and 7 bases from J; bases unmatched to any gene: 8. Comments on this clone: Its antigen remains unidentified.

Study results and caveats: Non-HPV-specific T cells did not expand in tumors during treatment, whereas candidate HPV-specific clones and E7-related motifs did. HPV-specific T cells were functionally defined from only two HPV16-positive patients. In HPV16-positive patients, HPV-responsive T-cell expansion tracked better recurrence-free survival.

The sequencing used blood, collected from a patient who underwent chemoradiotherapy. The receptor comes from a human donor with HPV-associated anogenital cancer. This rearrangement joins TRBV6-6 to TRBJ2-1; 9 bases line up with TRBD2. The CDR3 region is CASSLGLAPRNEQFF. In nucleotides, the CDR3 is TGTGCCAGCAGTTTAGGACTAGCGCCAAGGAATGAGCAGTTCTTC.